These 8 T cell receptor beta chains were all obtained from the same sample, sequenced in a study of blood T cell repertoires in COVID-19 (dated by TCRdb to the early 2020s). The library was obtained by the immunoSEQ multiplex PCR assay. Not all clones reach the TCRdb copy of this immuneACCESS table, which keeps in-frame sequences only. Checked studies attribute under half of the gap to unresolved V genes and leave the rest unexplained. Across this sample there are around 270,000 clones, with approximately 88% seen only once. The ten largest account for 3% to 3.5% of the sample. The source material was PBMCs or T cells enriched from blood (not recorded which). Receptors originate from a woman aged 40 to 50 who had been exposed to COVID-19.

The chain couples TRBV30 to TRBJ1-3; D is possibly TRBD1 (5 bases). The CDR3 length is 12 residues. Germline CDR1 reads GTSNPN; CDR2 reads SVGIG (reference sequence). With 8 bases removed from V and 3 bases from J, the gap between germline ends came to 11 bases. In nucleotides, the CDR3 is TGTGCCACGGGGGGAGGTGGAAACACCATATATTTT. Translating it yields CATGGGGNTIYF.

The rearrangement links TRBV30 to TRBJ2-2; D call uncertain. This CDR3 has 12 residues. The germline gives CDR1 GTSNPN, CDR2 SVGIG (reference sequence). With 1 base removed from V and 6 bases from J, the gap between germline ends came to 6 bases. CDR3 nucleotides: TGTGCCTGGAGTGCCAGTGCCGGGGAGCTGTTTTTT. Amino acids: CAWSASAGELFF.

V gene TRBV5-4 combines with J gene TRBJ2-1, with 8 bases identical to TRBD1. The germline V gene encodes CDR1 SGHNT and CDR2 YYREEE (reference sequence). V lost 3 bases and J lost 9; bases outside the gene matches: 17. The CDR3 contains 17 residues. In nucleotides, the CDR3 is TGTGCCAGCAGCTGGCAGGGGGCAGAGAGTAATTTTCGTGAGCAGTTCTTC. This sequence encodes CASSWQGAESNFREQFF.

The V and J genes are TRBV30 and TRBJ1-5; D not certain. Germline CDR1 and CDR2: GTSNPN and SVGIG (reference sequence). V was pared by 3 bases and J by 3 bases, with 9 bases between. The CDR3 totals 13 residues. CDR3 DNA sequence: TGTGCCTGGAGCCAACAGTACAATCAGCCCCAGCATTTT. Encoded protein: CAWSQQYNQPQHF.

The gene calls are TRBV4-1 and TRBJ2-7; 8 positions agree with TRBD2. The length of the CDR3 is 15 residues. V was pared by 3 bases and J by 4 bases, with 8 bases of the junction left unmatched. Per germline, CDR1 MGHRA and CDR2 YSYEKL. CDR3 protein: CASSQLGGAVYEQYF. DNA for the CDR3: TGCGCCAGCAGCCAGCTCGGGGGGGCCGTATACGAGCAGTACTTC.

The chain carries TRBV12-3 or TRBV12-4 and TRBJ1-5; D unresolved. This CDR3 comprises 11 residues. V was clipped by 3 bases and J by 10 bases, with 7 bases between them. This chain's CDR3 is CASSFRGPQHF. The CDR3, as DNA: TGTGCCAGCAGTTTCCGAGGACCCCAGCATTTT.

The chain couples TRBV28 to TRBJ2-5; D gene uncertain. This CDR3 has 11 amino acids. The germline V gene encodes CDR1 MDHEN and CDR2 SYDVKM. Trimming removed 7 bases at V and 2 bases at J, with 5 bases between. The DNA for the CDR3 is TGTGCCAGCAAACAACAAGAGACCCAGTACTTC. It translates to CASKQQETQYF.

The CDR3 loop reads CATSRLAVSYNEQFF. The CDR3 nucleotides read TGTGCCACCAGCAGATTAGCGGTCTCCTACAATGAGCAGTTCTTC. The chain combines TRBV15 with TRBJ2-1; D might be TRBD2 (6 bases). V was trimmed by 2 bases and J by 0 bases, leaving 8 bases between them. This CDR3 is built from 15 residues. Germline CDR1 reads LNHNV; CDR2 reads YYDKDF (reference sequence).